The 32 T cell receptor beta chains in this list originate from one sample, sequenced in a study of blood T cell repertoires in COVID-19. Assay: immunoSEQ multiplex PCR; the TCRdb copy retains only in-frame clones and omits some. The table includes 250,000 to 350,000 clones, 75% to 90% detected once. The specimen sequenced was PBMCs or T cells enriched from blood (not recorded which). The source is a woman between 18 and 29 years old who had recovered from COVID-19.

The chain uses TRBV28 and TRBJ2-5; weak D call: TRBD1 (5 bases). CDR3 length equals 17 residues. Germline V CDR1 and CDR2: MDHEN, SYDVKM. V was clipped by 3 bases and J by 5 bases, with 22 bases between them. CDR3 sequence: CASSFIPGSSERETQYF. The CDR3 DNA reads as TGTGCCAGCAGTTTCATCCCAGGGTCGTCGGAGAGGGAGACCCAGTACTTC.

The gene calls are TRBV5-5 and TRBJ1-2, with D hard to call. Germline CDR1 and CDR2: SGHKS and YYEKEE (reference sequence). This CDR3 comprises 14 residues. Trimming removed 0 bases at V and 7 bases at J, with 13 bases between. CDR3 DNA: TGTGCCAGCAGCTTGGACGGCTACACGGGTGGCTACACCTTC. The encoded protein is CASSLDGYTGGYTF.

The chain is built from TRBV7-9 and TRBJ1-1, with a tentative D call TRBD1 (6 bases). V was trimmed by 5 bases and J by 5 bases, leaving 18 bases between them. In germline, CDR1 is SEHNR, CDR2 FQNEAQ (reference sequence). The CDR3 runs 15 residues. The CDR3 region has the DNA TGTGCCAGCAGCCCACCACCCGGGGGGCGAACTGAAGCTTTCTTT. The encoded protein is CASSPPPGGRTEAFF.

The rearrangement joins TRBV10-3 to TRBJ2-1, with a possible D match to TRBD2 (6 bases). The CDR3 is 15 residues long. Germline CDR1 is ENHRY and CDR2 is SYGVKD. V was clipped by 3 bases and J by 2 bases, with 11 bases between them. The CDR3 DNA is TGTGCCATCAGTGACCCGCGGGGTACCTACAATGAGCAGTTCTTC. It encodes CAISDPRGTYNEQFF.

The chain employs TRBV5-6 and TRBJ2-7; 13 bases align to TRBD2. The CDR3 is 15 residues long. Trimming removed 3 bases from V and 4 bases from J; junction bases left unmatched: 4. Germline assignment: CDR1 SGHDT and CDR2 YYEEEE. The CDR3: CASSSTSGGAYEQYF. Here the CDR3 DNA reads TGTGCCAGCAGCTCCACTAGCGGGGGGGCGTACGAGCAGTACTTC.

This chain links TRBV10-1 with TRBJ2-7; D unresolved. Trimming stripped 3 bases from V and 0 bases from J, with 9 bases between. The CDR3 extends over 14 amino acids. The germline CDR1 and CDR2 sequences are WNHNN and SYGVQD (reference sequence). In nucleotides, the CDR3 is TGCGCCAGCAGTGACGGTTCCGTCTCCTACGAGCAGTACTTC. Encoded protein: CASSDGSVSYEQYF.

V gene TRBV6-5 combines with J gene TRBJ1-2; no definite D call. Trimming pared 5 bases from V and 11 bases from J, leaving 24 bases between. Germline CDR1 MNHEY, CDR2 SVGAGI. The CDR3 spans 15 residues. CDR3 region: CASSPPPTPEKRYTF. Written as DNA, the CDR3 is TGTGCCAGCAGTCCCCCTCCGACCCCAGAGAAGAGGTACACCTTC.

V and J are TRBV5-1 and TRBJ2-5, with 8 nucleotides matching TRBD2. V lost 1 base and J lost 5; bases outside the gene matches: 22. The length of the CDR3 is 20 residues. Germline V gene lookup returns CDR1 SGHRS and CDR2 YFSETQ. DNA for the CDR3: TGCGCCAGCAGCTTGACTGGGATCCTAAGTATTAGCGGGGTTAGGGAGACCCAGTACTTC. Residues: CASSLTGILSISGVRETQYF.

The chain employs TRBV21-1 and TRBJ1-3; TRBD1, the table's D call, was not compared with the DNA. TRBV21-1 is listed as a pseudogene. The CDR3 consists of 16 residues. CDR3 loop: CASSKSTEGAGNTIYF. CDR3 DNA: TGTGCCAGCAGCAAAAGTACCGAAGGGGCCGGAAACACCATATATTTT.

This clone was seen once. V usage is TRBV29-1 and J usage is TRBJ2-1; D is possibly TRBD1 (6 bases). Germline lookup yields CDR1 SQVTM and CDR2 ANQGSEA. The CDR3 extends over 12 amino acids. V was shortened by 1 base and J by 14 bases, with 15 bases between the two germline ends. CDR3 protein: CSVEGAQGSEFF. CDR3 DNA sequence: TGCAGCGTTGAAGGTGCCCAGGGGAGTGAGTTCTTC.

The chain has TRBV3-1 (or the pseudogene TRBV3-2) and TRBJ1-3; D gene unclear. V was trimmed by 1 base and J by 1 base, leaving 11 bases between them. CDR1 and CDR2 from the germline V gene are LGHDT and YNNKEL (reference sequence). The CDR3 extends over 16 amino acids. The CDR3 DNA sequence: TGTGCCAGCAGCCAAGGGGGAGGAGATTCTGGAAACACCATATATTTT. This translates into CASSQGGGDSGNTIYF.

The chain joins TRBV7-9 to TRBJ1-6, with D possibly being TRBD1 (6 bases). The germline gives CDR1 SEHNR, CDR2 FQNEAQ (reference sequence). CDR3 length equals 14 residues. V was pared by 6 bases and J by 7 bases, with 13 bases between. The DNA for the CDR3 is TGTGCCAGCAGACCCTCGGGGGGCAATTCACCCCTCCACTTT. As protein: CASRPSGGNSPLHF.

The V call is TRBV7-5, the J call TRBJ1-2. TRBV7-5 is flagged as a pseudogene. The CDR3 totals 14 residues. The CDR3 loop reads CAAILRLYNYGYTF. CDR3 nucleotides: TGTGCCGCAATTCTGAGGCTATATAACTATGGCTACACCTTC.

The chain uses TRBV6-5 and TRBJ2-3, with 10 nucleotides matching TRBD1. Looked up from germline, CDR1 is MNHEY and CDR2 is SVGAGI. CDR3 length: 15 residues. V lost 6 bases, J lost 4 bases, and 7 bases stayed unmatched. CDR3 amino acids: CASSARTGGADTQYF. DNA for the CDR3: TGTGCCAGCAGCGCCCGGACAGGGGGAGCAGATACGCAGTATTTT.

V usage is TRBV5-6 and J usage is TRBJ1-2, with TRBD1 matching 9 bases. Per the germline V gene, CDR1 is SGHDT and CDR2 is YYEEEE. This CDR3 contains 13 residues. V gave up 4 bases and J gave up 11 bases; unmatched junction bases: 9. The CDR3 protein is CASSTDRGVWYTF. CDR3 nucleotides: TGTGCCAGCAGCACGGACAGGGGAGTATGGTACACCTTC.

Here the CDR3 reads CASSQEAGGPLEQFF. As DNA, the CDR3 is TGCGCCAGCAGCCAAGAAGCGGGGGGACCCCTAGAGCAGTTCTTC. The chain joins TRBV4-1 to TRBJ2-1; 9 positions agree with TRBD2. The V gene end was trimmed by 0 bases and the J gene end by 10 bases; junction bases not matched to a gene: 7. This CDR3 spans 15 amino acids. The germline V gene encodes CDR1 MGHRA and CDR2 YSYEKL.

The chain recombines TRBV2 with TRBJ1-1; possibly TRBD1 for D (5 bases). Trimming left V 4 bases short and J 0 bases short, with 15 bases between. The length of the CDR3 is 16 residues. CDR1 is SNHLY and CDR2 is FYNNEI in the germline V gene. CDR3 bases: TGTGCCAGCAGTGTTTCCACCAGGGATATGAACACTGAAGCTTTCTTT. This translates into CASSVSTRDMNTEAFF.

This clone was observed once. The chain is built from TRBV2 and TRBJ1-6; TRBD1 matches at 8 bases. V lost 10 bases, J lost 7 bases, and 12 bases stayed unmatched. The germline V gene has CDR1 SNHLY and CDR2 FYNNEI. The CDR3 extends over 15 amino acids. For the CDR3, the DNA is TGTGCCACCCTAGGGGGACAGGCTGGGAATTCACCCCTCCACTTT. Translation gives CATLGGQAGNSPLHF.

The genes are TRBV5-6 and TRBJ2-3, with a tentative D call TRBD2 (7 bases). The length of the CDR3 is 16 residues. CDR1 and CDR2 (germline): SGHDT, YYEEEE. Trimming took 4 bases from V and 5 from J, leaving 20 bases between them. CDR3 protein: CASSPLTGGPRDTQYF. The CDR3 bases are TGTGCCAGCAGCCCGTTGACCGGGGGGCCGAGAGATACGCAGTATTTT.

In its sample, this clone was seen once. The rearrangement links TRBV9 to TRBJ1-1, with 7 bases matching TRBD1. V lost 3 bases, J lost 0 bases, and 2 bases stayed unmatched. The CDR3 totals 14 residues. CDR1 and CDR2 (germline): SGDLS, YYNGEE. The CDR3 DNA follows: TGTGCCAGCAGCGGGGACAGTGTGAACACTGAAGCTTTCTTT. It translates to CASSGDSVNTEAFF.

In this sample, this clone turned up once. The chain is built from TRBV5-1 and TRBJ2-2, with 12 bases lining up with TRBD2. Trimming at V came to 0 bases and at J to 3 bases, leaving 6 bases not matched to a gene. This CDR3 region has 18 residues. Germline V lookup: CDR1 SGHRS, CDR2 YFSETQ. The chain's CDR3 is CASSLGLAGDGDTGELFF. The CDR3 nucleotides read TGCGCCAGCAGCTTGGGACTAGCGGGGGATGGGGACACCGGGGAGCTGTTTTTT.

This chain connects TRBV1 to TRBJ1-5; the listed D gene, TRBD1, was not tested against the DNA. TRBV1 is assigned pseudogene status. The CDR3 has 17 residues. Here the CDR3 DNA reads TGCACCAGCAGCCACCCCCGTCCAGGGATTCGGAATCAGCCCCAGCATTTT. Translating gives CTSSHPRPGIRNQPQHF.

V gene TRBV7-9 combines with J gene TRBJ1-2; D may be TRBD1 (5 bases). V was clipped by 5 bases and J by 4 bases, with 17 bases between them. The germline V gene has CDR1 SEHNR and CDR2 FQNEAQ (reference sequence). The CDR3 covers 15 residues. In DNA form, the CDR3 reads TGTGCCAGCAGCCCACCCGAGGGGACTATCTATGGCTACACCTTC. Its protein is CASSPPEGTIYGYTF.

Regarding this clone: A read error may account for a junction end that differs from germline. The chain couples TRBV7-9 to TRBJ2-7; 10 bases are shared with TRBD1. The CDR3 covers 13 residues. Germline lookup yields CDR1 SEHNR and CDR2 FQNEAQ (reference sequence). CDR3 nucleotides: TGCTTTCGACAGGGGGCGCGGGACTACGAGCAGTACTTC. Its translation: CFRQGARDYEQYF. The variable domain in full, with the rest retrieved from reference TRBV7-9 and TRBJ2-7, is DTGVSQNPRHKITKRGQNVTFRCDPISEHNRLYWYRQTLGQGPEFLTYFQNEAQLEKSRLLSDRFSAERPKGSFSTLEIQRTEQGDSAMYLCFRQGARDYEQYFGPGTRLTVT.

J is TRBJ2-3 and V is TRBV3-1 (or the pseudogene TRBV3-2); the match to TRBD2 covers 13 bases. Germline CDR1 is LGHDT and CDR2 is YNNKEL (reference sequence). V trimming: 4 bases; J trimming: 8 bases; junction bases outside the gene matches: 15. This CDR3 region has 18 residues. CDR3 DNA: TGTGCCAGCAGCCCCTCAGTCCCTACTAGCGGGGGGGTTACTACGCAGTATTTT. It specifies CASSPSVPTSGGVTTQYF.

This clone has just one count. The gene calls are TRBV18 and TRBJ1-1; D not resolved. With 6 bases removed from V and 4 bases from J, the gap between germline ends came to 12 bases. The CDR3 runs 13 residues. CDR1 and CDR2 (germline): KGHSH, LQKENI. CDR3 protein: CASSFGRGTEAFF. In DNA, the CDR3 is TGTGCCAGCTCGTTTGGCCGGGGCACTGAAGCTTTCTTT. The whole variable domain, remainder taken from reference TRBV18 and TRBJ1-1, is NAGVMQNPRHLVRRRGQEARLRCSPMKGHSHVYWYRQLPEEGLKFMVYLQKENIIDESGMPKERFSAEFPKEGPSILRIQQVVRGDSAAYFCASSFGRGTEAFFGQGTRLTVV.

The chain uses TRBV10-2 and TRBJ1-5; no clear D gene. Trimming removed 3 bases at V and 2 bases at J, with 5 bases between. The CDR3 length is 13 residues. CDR1 WSHSY and CDR2 SAAADI come from the germline V gene. CDR3 region: CASSDAGNQPQHF. The CDR3 DNA is TGCGCCAGCAGTGATGCGGGCAATCAGCCCCAGCATTTT.

CDR3 nucleotide sequence: TGTGCCTGGGACCGGGACAGGTACGAGCAGTACTTC. Translated, it gives CAWDRDRYEQYF. The rearrangement links TRBV30 to TRBJ2-7, with TRBD1 matching 8 bases. Germline V gene data show CDR1 as GTSNPN and CDR2 as SVGIG (reference sequence). The CDR3 length is 12 residues. Trimming at V came to 5 bases and at J to 4 bases, leaving 4 bases not matched to a gene.

The chain couples TRBV2 to TRBJ1-3, with TRBD1 as a possible D gene (5 bases). The germline V and J ends were trimmed by 6 bases and 3 bases, with 15 bases remaining between them. CDR1 and CDR2 (germline): SNHLY, FYNNEI. The CDR3 loop spans 15 amino acids. The CDR3 DNA sequence: TGTGCCAGCAGAGCGGGGCGGGCACTTGGAAACACCATATATTTT. Translation gives CASRAGRALGNTIYF.

This clone was picked up one time. The V gene is TRBV18, the J gene TRBJ1-2, with a possible D match to TRBD1 (6 bases). V dropped 4 bases and J dropped 1 base, with 13 bases sitting between them. CDR1 and CDR2 (germline): KGHSH, LQKENI. The CDR3 sequence is 15 residues long. CDR3 DNA sequence: TGTGCCAGCTCACTCAAAGTGGACAGTAACTATGGCTACACCTTC. It yields the protein CASSLKVDSNYGYTF.

The chain recombines TRBV18 with TRBJ1-5; a possible D gene is TRBD1 (5 bases). The germline CDR1 and CDR2 sequences are KGHSH and LQKENI. Trimming cost V 3 bases and J 6 bases, with 6 bases left between them. This CDR3 is built from 12 residues. CDR3 bases: TGTGCCAGCTCACCCGGGGGTCAGCCCCAGCATTTT. Translated, it gives CASSPGGQPQHF.

The chain is built from TRBV3-1 (or the pseudogene TRBV3-2) and TRBJ2-5; TRBD2 agrees at 13 bases. CDR3 length: 16 residues. Germline V gives CDR1 LGHDT, CDR2 YNNKEL (reference sequence). The trim removed 3 bases at V and 5 bases at J, leaving 6 bases unmatched. Here the CDR3 DNA reads TGTGCCAGCAGCCACCCCGGGACTAGCGGGGTTGAGACCCAGTACTTC. It is translated as CASSHPGTSGVETQYF.